This TCR beta chain is from a study of cytomegalovirus exposure and HLA in healthy donors. The CDR3 extends over 11 amino acids. V dropped 5 bases and J dropped 6 bases, with 8 bases sitting between them. Germline V gene data show CDR1 as MNHEY and CDR2 as SVGAGI. The PCR contained 60 Vbeta and 13 Jbeta primers. Here immunoSEQ multiplex PCR was the method, and the copy in TCRdb shows in-frame clones only, minus some. Of 200,000 to 250,000 clones in the sample, 77% were seen once. V is TRBV6-5 and J is TRBJ2-7; D unresolved. The sample comprised PBMCs. The TCR comes from a woman aged 55-69 years in good health and CMV-seropositive. The chain's CDR3 is CASSESFEQYF. The CDR3 DNA reads TGTGCCAGCAGTGAAAGCTTCGAGCAGTACTTC.